This T cell receptor (beta chain) was captured in a study of blood T cell repertoires in COVID-19. Background on the study: The cDNA or gDNA used as material had been derived from T cells, B-cell-depleted T cells, or PBMCs.

In the original processing: Reference gene primer amplification gave estimated nucleated cell counts. Some clones are missing from TCRdb's copy, which holds only in-frame ones; the method was immunoSEQ multiplex PCR. V, J and clone size derive from that table, while D and trimming were established from the DNA sequence. This table holds approximately 350,000 clones, roughly 86% found once. Germline V gene lookup returns CDR1 SGHRS and CDR2 YFSETQ. The CDR3 has 14 residues. A word on this clone: One end of the junction varies from germline; a read error may be responsible.

A Seattle source enrolled patients during active infection and followed them longitudinally. The V call is TRBV5-1, the J call TRBJ2-7, with 8 bases fitting TRBD1. Sequencing used peripheral blood. The TCR sequence derives from an older woman with COVID-19, enrolled during active disease. CDR3 nucleotides: TGCGCCAGCAGCTTGGACAGGGGGTCCTCCGAGCAGTACTTC. Protein product: CASSLDRGSSEQYF.